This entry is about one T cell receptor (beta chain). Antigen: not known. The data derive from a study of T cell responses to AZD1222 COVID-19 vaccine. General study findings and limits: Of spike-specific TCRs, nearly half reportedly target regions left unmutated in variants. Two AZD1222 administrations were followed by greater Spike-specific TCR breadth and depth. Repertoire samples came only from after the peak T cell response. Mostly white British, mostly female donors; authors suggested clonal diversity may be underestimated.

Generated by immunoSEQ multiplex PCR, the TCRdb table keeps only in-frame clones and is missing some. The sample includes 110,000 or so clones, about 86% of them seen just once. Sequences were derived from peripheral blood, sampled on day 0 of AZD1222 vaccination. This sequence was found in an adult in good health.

The DNA of the CDR3 is TGTGCCAGCAGCTTAGAGCGGGGGACCAACGAGTACTTC. Translation: CASSLERGTNEYF. V usage is TRBV7-7 and J usage is TRBJ2-7; 8 bases match TRBD2. V dropped 1 base and J dropped 11; count of bases not matched to a gene: 7. Germline V gene sequence: CDR1 SSHAT, CDR2 FNYEAQ (reference sequence). This CDR3 has 13 amino acids.